This entry lists 26 T cell receptor beta chains sequenced from one sample in a study of lymphopenia after photon versus proton radiotherapy. TCRdb's table, derived via immunoSEQ multiplex PCR, lists solely in-frame clones and lacks some. The sample yields 40,000 to 45,000 clones, approximately 80% seen once. Here the sequenced sample was peripheral blood, taken from a patient treated with proton-based radiotherapy. The receptors originated from a woman between 70 and 85 years old with pancreatic cancer.

This clone was recorded only once. The rearrangement uses TRBV28 and TRBJ2-7; tentative D call: TRBD2 (6 bases). This CDR3 comprises 14 residues. Germline assignment: CDR1 MDHEN and CDR2 SYDVKM. With 1 base removed from V and 3 bases from J, the gap between germline ends came to 10 bases. CDR3 nucleotides: TGTGCCAGCAGTTTATTCGGGACTCGCTACGAGCAGTACTTC. Translating gives CASSLFGTRYEQYF. The variable domain in full, completed from reference TRBV28 and TRBJ2-7, reads DVKVTQSSRYLVKRTGEKVFLECVQDMDHENMFWYRQDPGLGLRLIYFSYDVKMKEKGDIPEGYSVSREKKERFSLILESASTNQTSMYLCASSLFGTRYEQYFGPGTRLTVT.

The V call is TRBV11-2, the J call TRBJ2-5, with 7 bases identical to TRBD1. The J call is doubtful: the DNA matches TRBJ2-7 better. CDR3 length: 18 amino acids. Germline CDR1 SGHAT, CDR2 FQNNGV. The CDR3 region is CASSLGSYWDSVSYEQYF. Here the CDR3 DNA reads TGTGCCAGCAGCTTGGGGTCGTATTGGGACAGTGTGAGCTACGAGCAGTACTTC.

CDR3 sequence (DNA): TGTGCCAGCAGCCAAGAGGGACAGGATAATGAAAAACTGTTTTTT. Encoded protein: CASSQEGQDNEKLFF. The chain uses TRBV4-2 and TRBJ1-4, with TRBD1 identical over 8 bases. Losses at the gene ends were 0 bases for V and 4 bases for J; bases not matched to a gene: 1. There are 15 residues in the CDR3. Germline CDR1 is LGHNA and CDR2 is YNFKEQ.

The rearrangement uses TRBV10-3 and TRBJ1-4; 7 bases agree with TRBD1. The CDR3 length is 14 residues. Trimming took 4 bases from V and 4 from J; bases not matched to a gene: 3. CDR1 and CDR2 (germline): ENHRY, SYGVKD. In DNA, the CDR3 is TGTGCCATCAGTGCCGGGACAGTTAATGAAAAACTGTTTTTT. Encoded protein: CAISAGTVNEKLFF.

This chain joins TRBV4-3 and TRBJ2-1, with TRBD2 matching 9 bases. Germline-derived CDR1 and CDR2 are LGHNA and YSLEER. The CDR3 covers 14 residues. The V and J ends lost 4 bases and 8 bases, in that order; junction bases with no gene match: 6. The CDR3 coding sequence is TGCGCCAGCAGCCGCAGACTAGCGGTGTATGAGCAGTTCTTC. Protein product: CASSRRLAVYEQFF.

The rearrangement joins TRBV5-1 to TRBJ2-7; 7 bases are a match to TRBD1. Germline V lookup: CDR1 SGHRS, CDR2 YFSETQ. The CDR3 has 14 residues. After removal of 4 bases from V and 4 bases from J, the junction contained 8 bases not matched to a gene. The CDR3 region has the DNA TGCGCCAGCAGCCCAGACAGGGAACTTTACGAGCAGTACTTC. As protein: CASSPDRELYEQYF.

The V and J genes are TRBV7-9 and TRBJ1-1, with TRBD1 as a possible D gene (6 bases). The V gene's germline CDR1 is SEHNR and CDR2 FQNEAQ (reference sequence). The CDR3 totals 17 residues. The V and J ends lost 8 bases and 1 base respectively, with 23 bases between them. The CDR3 loop is CASQLTEWGRENTEAFF. The CDR3 DNA sequence: TGTGCCAGCCAGCTTACTGAATGGGGGCGAGAGAACACTGAAGCTTTCTTT.

The gene calls are TRBV19 and TRBJ2-1; 8 positions match TRBD2. The V and J ends lost 8 bases and 4 bases, in that order; junction bases with no gene match: 13. Per the germline V gene, CDR1 is LNHDA and CDR2 is SQIVND (reference sequence). The CDR3 runs to 16 residues. The CDR3 loop is CASLDQREMGYNEQFF. The CDR3 nucleotides read TGTGCCAGTTTGGATCAGCGGGAGATGGGATACAATGAGCAGTTCTTC.

V gene TRBV28 combines with J gene TRBJ1-5; TRBD1 matches 9 bases. This CDR3 spans 14 amino acids. V shed 6 bases and J 6 bases; nucleotides not matched to a gene: 6. The germline V gene has CDR1 MDHEN and CDR2 SYDVKM. This chain's CDR3 is CASRGTGYAQPQHF. The DNA of the CDR3 is TGTGCCAGCAGGGGGACAGGGTATGCTCAGCCCCAGCATTTT.

CDR3 loop: CASSRGTAHGYTF. CDR3 nucleotide sequence: TGTGCCAGCAGCCGGGGGACAGCGCATGGCTACACCTTC. This rearrangement joins TRBV7-9 to TRBJ1-2, with 7 bases aligning to TRBD1. CDR3 length equals 13 residues. From germline, CDR1 is SEHNR and CDR2 FQNEAQ (reference sequence). V lost 5 bases to trimming and J lost 6 bases; unmatched junction nucleotides: 6.

The chain combines TRBV28 with TRBJ1-5; D is ambiguous. CDR3 size: 16 residues. The ends were cut back, 0 bases at V and 2 bases at J, with 11 bases in the middle. Germline loops: CDR1 MDHEN, CDR2 SYDVKM. CDR3 amino acids: CASSLWVGSGNQPQHF. The DNA of the CDR3 is TGTGCCAGCAGTTTATGGGTCGGGAGCGGCAATCAGCCCCAGCATTTT.

V and J are TRBV5-6 and TRBJ1-4; TRBD1 is a possible D gene (6 bases). Germline V gene sequence: CDR1 SGHDT, CDR2 YYEEEE. This CDR3 region has 14 residues. Between the trimmed V and J ends, which lost 2 bases and 7 bases, there was a span of 12 bases. CDR3 in DNA: TGTGCCAGCAGCTTATCGGGGGGCGGTGAAAAACTGTTTTTT. Translation: CASSLSGGGEKLFF.

The chain recombines TRBV7-2 with TRBJ2-3, with 9 bases fitting TRBD1. CDR1 SGHTA and CDR2 FQGNSA come from the germline V gene. This CDR3 has 15 amino acids. Trimming took 5 bases from V and 6 from J; bases not matched to a gene: 9. Here the CDR3 reads CASSQGQGEKDTQYF. The CDR3 nucleotides are TGTGCCAGCAGCCAGGGACAGGGTGAGAAGGATACGCAGTATTTT.

To note about this clone: The same CDR3 is also encoded by other DNA sequences in this sample. The chain recombines TRBV28 with TRBJ2-7; D uncertain. V was cut by 2 bases and J by 2 bases, with 7 bases left in between. Germline V gives CDR1 MDHEN, CDR2 SYDVKM. CDR3 length: 13 residues. The CDR3: CASSLGPTYEQYF. Here the CDR3 DNA reads TGTGCCAGCAGTTTAGGGCCCACCTACGAGCAGTACTTC.

The gene calls are TRBV5-1 and TRBJ2-5, with 10 bases fitting TRBD1. Germline values: CDR1 SGHRS, CDR2 YFSETQ. The CDR3 spans 15 residues. V gave up 0 bases and J gave up 3 bases; unmatched junction bases: 2. The CDR3 DNA sequence: TGCGCCAGCAGCTTGGAAGGGACAGGGGAAGAGACCCAGTACTTC. This sequence encodes CASSLEGTGEETQYF.

V and J are TRBV11-2 and TRBJ1-6, with 9 bases aligning to TRBD1. The J segment lost 6 bases and the V segment lost 6 bases, leaving 6 bases of the junction unmatched. The CDR3 has 15 residues. CDR1 is SGHAT, CDR2 FQNNGV, per germline. In DNA form, the CDR3 reads TGTGCCAGCAGTACACCGGGACAGGGTAATTCACCCCTCCACTTT. Protein product: CASSTPGQGNSPLHF.

The chain carries TRBV18 and TRBJ2-1, with 10 bases identical to TRBD2. V was pared by 3 bases and J by 6 bases, with 5 bases of the junction left unmatched. The CDR3 is 15 amino acids. Germline assignment: CDR1 KGHSH and CDR2 LQKENI. In nucleotides, the CDR3 is TGTGCCAGCTCACCCAGCGGGAGGGCCTCCAATGAGCAGTTCTTC. Translating it yields CASSPSGRASNEQFF.

The chain joins TRBV27 to TRBJ2-7; 8 bases line up with TRBD2. The CDR3 runs 17 residues. CDR1 is MNHEY, CDR2 SMNVEV, per germline (reference sequence). Trimming at V came to 0 bases and at J to 0 bases, leaving 7 bases not matched to a gene. The CDR3 reads CASSLSATRGDSYEQYF. Here the CDR3 DNA reads TGTGCCAGCAGTTTATCCGCAACGCGGGGGGACTCCTACGAGCAGTACTTC.

The table lists this clone with a few counts. The chain joins TRBV28 to TRBJ2-7, with 8 bases identical to TRBD1. CDR3 size: 14 residues. Germline V CDR1 and CDR2: MDHEN, SYDVKM. The junction had 7 bases not matched to a gene; V was cut back by 3 bases and J by 6 bases. CDR3 in DNA: TGTGCCAGCAGTTTGGCCCAGGGGGCTAGCGAGCAGTACTTC. Residues: CASSLAQGASEQYF. The full variable domain, in which reference TRBV28 and TRBJ2-7 provide the parts outside the CDR3, is DVKVTQSSRYLVKRTGEKVFLECVQDMDHENMFWYRQDPGLGLRLIYFSYDVKMKEKGDIPEGYSVSREKKERFSLILESASTNQTSMYLCASSLAQGASEQYFGPGTRLTVT.

The V call is TRBV28, the J call TRBJ2-7; D not certain. The CDR3 covers 14 residues. Germline V gene lookup returns CDR1 MDHEN and CDR2 SYDVKM. Trimming took off 3 bases at V and 4 bases at J, with 13 bases between the two ends. CDR3 loop: CASSFSGPRYEQYF. The CDR3 DNA is TGTGCCAGCAGTTTTTCGGGCCCCCGTTACGAGCAGTACTTC.

This chain joins TRBV10-2 and TRBJ1-5, with 8 positions matching TRBD1. Germline CDR1 WSHSY, CDR2 SAAADI. The CDR3 has 16 residues. J lost 4 bases, V lost 7 bases, and 12 bases had no gene match. CDR3 in DNA: TGCGCCAGCATGCTCGGGCAGGGGGCGGCAAATCAGCCCCAGCATTTT. This codes for CASMLGQGAANQPQHF.

This chain links TRBV28 with TRBJ2-3, with D possibly TRBD2 on 5 matching bases. The CDR3 is 13 amino acids. Trimming left V 6 bases short and J 8 bases short, with 15 bases between. Germline lookup yields CDR1 MDHEN and CDR2 SYDVKM. The CDR3 sequence: CASSLARAGTQYF. The CDR3 nucleotides are TGTGCCAGCAGCCTAGCCCGGGCGGGTACGCAGTATTTT.

The chain links TRBV7-9 to TRBJ2-7; 13 bases align to TRBD2. The CDR3 contains 16 residues. J gave up 5 bases and V 6 bases, and 10 bases lay outside the gene matches. Germline values: CDR1 SEHNR, CDR2 FQNEAQ (reference sequence). In DNA, the CDR3 is TGTGCCAGCAGTCAGCACTCAGGACTAGCGGGAGACGAGCAGTACTTC. Its translation: CASSQHSGLAGDEQYF. Looking up the rest from reference TRBV7-9 and TRBJ2-7 gives the full variable domain: DTGVSQNPRHKITKRGQNVTFRCDPISEHNRLYWYRQTLGQGPEFLTYFQNEAQLEKSRLLSDRFSAERPKGSFSTLEIQRTEQGDSAMYLCASSQHSGLAGDEQYFGPGTRLTVT.

The V gene is TRBV5-1, the J gene TRBJ2-1; TRBD2 matches 7 bases. The junction had 8 bases not matched to a gene; V was cut back by 6 bases and J by 5 bases. Germline V gene sequence: CDR1 SGHRS, CDR2 YFSETQ. The CDR3 contains 14 residues. The CDR3 sequence is CASKLANVDNEQFF. As DNA, the CDR3 is TGCGCCAGCAAACTAGCGAATGTGGACAATGAGCAGTTCTTC.

This chain links TRBV28 with TRBJ2-3; D remains ambiguous. Germline V lookup: CDR1 MDHEN, CDR2 SYDVKM. The V end lost 8 bases, the J end lost 4 bases, and 10 bases lay between the germline ends. CDR3 length: 12 residues. The CDR3 DNA is TGTGCCAGCGTAGCTAGACCAGATACGCAGTATTTT. Its protein product is CASVARPDTQYF. The entire variable domain, with the rest obtained from reference TRBV28 and TRBJ2-3, is as follows: DVKVTQSSRYLVKRTGEKVFLECVQDMDHENMFWYRQDPGLGLRLIYFSYDVKMKEKGDIPEGYSVSREKKERFSLILESASTNQTSMYLCASVARPDTQYFGPGTRLTVL.

This clone was observed a single time. The genes are TRBV4-3 and TRBJ1-4; tentative D call: TRBD1 (5 bases). V lost 5 bases and J 4 bases, leaving 17 bases between the germline ends. The germline V gene encodes CDR1 LGHNA and CDR2 YSLEER. The CDR3 is made up of 16 amino acids. This chain's CDR3 is CASSERPTGLNEKLFF. Here the CDR3 DNA reads TGCGCCAGCAGCGAACGCCCCACAGGCCTTAATGAAAAACTGTTTTTT.